These 6 T cell receptor beta chains share one sample of origin, sequenced in a study of blood T cell repertoires in COVID-19. Measured with immunoSEQ multiplex PCR; TCRdb has only the in-frame clones, and not every one. Here the sample spans approximately 200,000 clones, approximately 89% being singletons. The source material was PBMCs or T cells enriched from blood (not recorded which). The receptors derive from a woman in her thirties or forties with acute COVID-19.

V is TRBV7-9 and J is TRBJ2-7; possibly TRBD2 for D (6 bases). The CDR3 runs 12 residues. CDR1 is SEHNR, CDR2 FQNEAQ, per germline (reference sequence). The CDR3 sequence is CAVGEASYEQYF. CDR3 nucleotides: TGTGCAGTAGGGGAGGCCTCCTACGAGCAGTACTTC. The whole variable domain, filled in from reference TRBV7-9 and TRBJ2-7, reads DTGVSQNPRHKITKRGQNVTFRCDPISEHNRLYWYRQTLGQGPEFLTYFQNEAQLEKSRLLSDRFSAERPKGSFSTLEIQRTEQGDSAMYLCAVGEASYEQYFGPGTRLTVT.

The chain carries TRBV19 and TRBJ2-3; TRBD1 is a possible D gene (6 bases). CDR1 is LNHDA, CDR2 SQIVND, per germline (reference sequence). V lost 4 bases and J 6 bases, leaving 17 bases between the germline ends. This CDR3 comprises 15 residues. CDR3 residues: CASSTGTKPADTQYF. CDR3 bases: TGTGCCAGTAGTACCGGGACAAAGCCAGCGGATACGCAGTATTTT.

The rearrangement joins TRBV11-2 to TRBJ1-1; a weak D match, TRBD1 (5 bases). Trimming stripped 7 bases from V and 4 bases from J, with 19 bases between. The length of the CDR3 is 15 residues. Germline V gene lookup returns CDR1 SGHAT and CDR2 FQNNGV. This chain's CDR3 is CASNLLRGWGTEAFF. The CDR3 bases are TGTGCCAGCAACCTACTTAGGGGTTGGGGCACTGAAGCTTTCTTT.

The rearrangement links TRBV5-1 to TRBJ2-3; D gene uncertain. CDR1 and CDR2 (germline): SGHRS, YFSETQ. This CDR3 is built from 14 residues. The ends were cut back, 0 bases at V and 2 bases at J, with 7 bases in the middle. CDR3 amino acids: CASSLDRFTDTQYF. In DNA form, the CDR3 reads TGCGCCAGCAGCTTGGACAGATTCACAGATACGCAGTATTTT.

The chain is built from TRBV11-2 and TRBJ1-2; D unresolved. Germline V gives CDR1 SGHAT, CDR2 FQNNGV. The CDR3 runs to 14 residues. The germline V and J ends were trimmed by 1 base and 0 bases, with 6 bases remaining between them. CDR3 loop: CASSLVFTNYGYTF. Here the CDR3 DNA reads TGTGCCAGCAGCTTAGTTTTCACTAACTATGGCTACACCTTC.

This clone was seen only a few times. The chain combines TRBV7-7 with TRBJ2-5, with 12 nucleotides matching TRBD2. This CDR3 comprises 16 residues. V trimming: 5 bases; J trimming: 2 bases; junction bases outside the gene matches: 6. Germline V gives CDR1 SSHAT, CDR2 FNYEAQ (reference sequence). The CDR3 region has the DNA TGTGCCAGCAGCCGGTCGACTAGCGGGGGACAAGAGACCCAGTACTTC. Translation: CASSRSTSGGQETQYF.